This is a list of T cell receptor beta chains from one sample in a study of shared clonotypes between healthy human individuals. Clones were sequenced by immunoSEQ multiplex PCR, and TCRdb holds only the in-frame ones, with some missing. The sample records approximately 1.5 million clones, nearly 99% being singletons. The material sequenced was naive CD4+ T cells sorted from blood. These receptors were taken from a man between 25 and 39 years old in good health. CDR3s include the opening cysteine and the closing phenylalanine or tryptophan. Fields, in order: J gene, clone size, V gene, D gene, CDR3 DNA, CDR3 protein. D genes are given only for firm matches. Not every row has a clone size; where given, it reads once, few, many or a size class.

J gene: TRBJ2-7; clone size: .; V gene: TRBV28; D gene: .; CDR3 DNA: TGTGCCAGCAACTTCAGGGTCAGACGCTCCTACGAGCAGTACTTC; CDR3 protein: CASNFRVRRSYEQYF
J gene: TRBJ2-5; clone size: .; V gene: TRBV7-9; D gene: TRBD1; CDR3 DNA: TGTGCCAGCAGGACAGGGCACCCCTCCACCTACCAAGAGACCCAGTACTTC; CDR3 protein: CASRTGHPSTYQETQYF
J gene: TRBJ1-5; clone size: .; V gene: TRBV7-8; D gene: .; CDR3 DNA: TGTGCCAGCTCCAGAGGGGCGGGAAACAATCAGCCCCAGCATTTT; CDR3 protein: CASSRGAGNNQPQHF
J gene: TRBJ2-3; clone size: .; V gene: TRBV6-6; D gene: TRBD2; CDR3 DNA: TGTGCCAGCAGTTACTCTAGCGGGGACACAGATACGCAGTATTTT; CDR3 protein: CASSYSSGDTDTQYF
J gene: TRBJ2-6; clone size: .; V gene: TRBV7-9; D gene: .; CDR3 DNA: TGTGCCAGCAGCTTTCGAACGAACTCTGGGGCCAACGTCCTGACTTTC; CDR3 protein: CASSFRTNSGANVLTF
J gene: TRBJ2-7; clone size: .; V gene: TRBV5-6; D gene: .; CDR3 DNA: TGTGCCAGCAGCTTGGTGTTGAGGGGTCACGAGCAGTACTTC; CDR3 protein: CASSLVLRGHEQYF
J gene: TRBJ2-6; clone size: .; V gene: TRBV14; D gene: .; CDR3 DNA: TGTGCCAGCAGCCAAGGGAGATGGGCCAACGTCCTGACTTTC; CDR3 protein: CASSQGRWANVLTF
J gene: TRBJ2-5; clone size: .; V gene: TRBV18; D gene: TRBD2; CDR3 DNA: TGTGCCAGCTCACCCCCCGGGGGGGAAGAGACCCAGTACTTC; CDR3 protein: CASSPPGGEETQYF
J gene: TRBJ2-1; clone size: once; V gene: TRBV11-2; D gene: TRBD2; CDR3 DNA: TGTGCCAGCAGCCACCTTGGCGGGAGATCATTCGATGAGCAGTTCTTC; CDR3 protein: CASSHLGGRSFDEQFF
J gene: TRBJ2-7; clone size: .; V gene: TRBV6-1; D gene: TRBD1; CDR3 DNA: TGTGCCAGCAGCAGACAGGGACCCTACTACGAGCAGTACTTC; CDR3 protein: CASSRQGPYYEQYF
J gene: TRBJ1-5; clone size: .; V gene: TRBV27; D gene: .; CDR3 DNA: TGTGCCTCCTGGGACAGCAATCAGCCCCAGCATTTT; CDR3 protein: CASWDSNQPQHF
J gene: TRBJ2-1; clone size: once; V gene: TRBV10-1; D gene: .; CDR3 DNA: TGCGCCAGCAGTGAGTCCGCGGTCTCCTACAATGAGCAGTTCTTC; CDR3 protein: CASSESAVSYNEQFF
J gene: TRBJ2-7; clone size: .; V gene: TRBV11-2; D gene: TRBD2; CDR3 DNA: TGTGCCAGCAGCTTAGGAGGACTAGCGGCGGATTACGAGCAGTACTTC; CDR3 protein: CASSLGGLAADYEQYF
J gene: TRBJ2-1; clone size: once; V gene: TRBV15; D gene: TRBD2; CDR3 DNA: TGTGCCACCCGCGGGAGCTCCTACAATGAGCAGTTCTTC; CDR3 protein: CATRGSSYNEQFF
J gene: TRBJ1-2; clone size: .; V gene: TRBV7-3; D gene: TRBD1; CDR3 DNA: TGTGCCAGCAGCGCAAACAGGGGGCGAAACTATGGCTACACCTTC; CDR3 protein: CASSANRGRNYGYTF